This TCR beta chain originates from a study of T cells in pancreatic ductal adenocarcinoma. To note about this clone: Antigen: not known.

Whole-study findings and limits: Enrichment of CD45RO+ effector over naive T cells in tumors may bias clonality. Unique clonotypes were around 7.6-fold more numerous in blood than in tumor. Tumor and blood clonality did not differ significantly, about 0.1 versus 0.07.

There are 15 residues in the CDR3. Trimming shortened V by 5 bases and J by 5 bases, and 14 bases separated the two germline ends. Germline V CDR1 and CDR2: SGHNT, YYREEE (reference sequence). The protocol was immunoSEQ multiplex PCR, while the TCRdb copy is restricted to in-frame clones and leaves out a portion. In the table there are roughly 8,800 clones, roughly two thirds of which are singletons. The selected patients with pancreatic ductal adenocarcinoma had surgery but no neoadjuvant therapy. The sample comprised pancreatic tumor tissue. The V call is TRBV5-4, the J call TRBJ2-6; D not certain. This TCR was sampled from a human donor with pancreatic ductal adenocarcinoma. In nucleotides, the CDR3 is TGTGCCAGCAGTCTTCGCGACGGAAGGGCCAACGTCCTGACTTTC. Translation: CASSLRDGRANVLTF.